This T cell receptor (beta chain) appears in the sequencing data of a study of blood T cell repertoires in COVID-19. Background on the study: PBMCs, B-cell-depleted T cells, or T cells were the source of the cDNA or gDNA that made up the material.

Profiling relied on immunoSEQ multiplex PCR, and the TCRdb table lists in-frame clones only, not all of them. The data contain 150,000 to 200,000 clones, roughly 87% of them seen just once; the ten biggest clones take up around 6.1%. The CDR3 is 14 amino acids. From germline, CDR1 is SGHRS and CDR2 YFSETQ. V shed 9 bases, J shed 5 bases, and the junction held 5 bases outside the gene matches. This receptor was taken from a woman between 35 and 50 years old with acute or convalescent COVID-19. Sequenced input: peripheral blood. The V gene is TRBV5-1, the J gene TRBJ2-2, with 12 nucleotides matching TRBD2. CDR3 sequence (DNA): TGCGCCACTCGACTAGCGGGAGAGACCGGGGAGCTGTTTTTT. It yields the protein CATRLAGETGELFF. The variable domain in full, with the rest retrieved from reference TRBV5-1 and TRBJ2-2, is KAGVTQTPRYLIKTRGQQVTLSCSPISGHRSVSWYQQTPGQGLQFLFEYFSETQRNKGNFPGRFSGRQFSNSRSEMNVSTLELGDSALYLCATRLAGETGELFFGEGSRLTVL.